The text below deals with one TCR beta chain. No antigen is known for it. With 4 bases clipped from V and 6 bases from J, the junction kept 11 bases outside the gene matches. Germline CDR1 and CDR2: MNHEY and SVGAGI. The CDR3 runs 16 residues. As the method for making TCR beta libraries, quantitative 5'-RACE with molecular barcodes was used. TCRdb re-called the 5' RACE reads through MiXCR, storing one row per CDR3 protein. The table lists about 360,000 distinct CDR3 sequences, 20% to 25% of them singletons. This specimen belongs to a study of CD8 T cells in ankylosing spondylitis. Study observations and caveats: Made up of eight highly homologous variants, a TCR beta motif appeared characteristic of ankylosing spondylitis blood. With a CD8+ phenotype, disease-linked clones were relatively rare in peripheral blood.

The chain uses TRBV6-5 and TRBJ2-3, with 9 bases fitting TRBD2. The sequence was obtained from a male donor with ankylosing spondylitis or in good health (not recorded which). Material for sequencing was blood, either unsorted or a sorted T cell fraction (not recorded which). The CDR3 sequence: CASSFWRGGFSDTQYF. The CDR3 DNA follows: TGTGCCAGCAGTTTTTGGCGGGGGGGTTTTAGTGATACGCAGTATTTT.